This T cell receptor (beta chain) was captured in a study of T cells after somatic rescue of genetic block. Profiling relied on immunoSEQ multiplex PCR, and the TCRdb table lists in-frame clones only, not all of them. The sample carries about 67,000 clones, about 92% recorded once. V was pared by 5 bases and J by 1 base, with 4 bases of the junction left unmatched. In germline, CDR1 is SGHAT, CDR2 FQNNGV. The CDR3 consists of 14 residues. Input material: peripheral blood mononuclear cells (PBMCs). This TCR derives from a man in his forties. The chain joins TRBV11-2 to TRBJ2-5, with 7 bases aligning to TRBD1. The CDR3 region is CASSRGGSQETQYF. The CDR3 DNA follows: TGTGCCAGCAGCCGAGGGGGCAGCCAAGAGACCCAGTACTTC.